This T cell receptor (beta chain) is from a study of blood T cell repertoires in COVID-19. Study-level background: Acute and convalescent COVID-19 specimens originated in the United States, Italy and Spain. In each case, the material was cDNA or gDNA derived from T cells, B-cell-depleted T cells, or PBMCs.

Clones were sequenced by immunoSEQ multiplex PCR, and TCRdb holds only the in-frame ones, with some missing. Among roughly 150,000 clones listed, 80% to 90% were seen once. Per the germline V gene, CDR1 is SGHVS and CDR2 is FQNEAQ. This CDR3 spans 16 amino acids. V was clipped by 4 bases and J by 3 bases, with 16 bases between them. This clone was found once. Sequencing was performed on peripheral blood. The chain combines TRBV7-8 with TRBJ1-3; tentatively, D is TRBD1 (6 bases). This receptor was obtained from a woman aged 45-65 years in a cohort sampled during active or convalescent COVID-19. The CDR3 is CASSSTGIFDGNTIYF. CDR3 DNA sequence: TGTGCCAGCAGCTCCACAGGGATATTTGATGGAAACACCATATATTTT.